The clone carrying this T cell receptor (beta chain) was recorded a few times. The sample belongs to a study of shared clonotypes between healthy human individuals. Participating donors were healthy, HIV-negative adults free of recent acute infections or vaccinations. Only in-frame clones appear in the TCRdb table, and some are missing; sequencing was by immunoSEQ multiplex PCR. The sample lists under 1,100,000 clones, approximately 80% occurring once. Sequencing used memory CD4+ T cells from PBMCs. Subset given: CD45RA-negative fraction. The TCR sequence derives from a man between 18 and 29 years old in good health. Some clones in this sample may be carry-over from other donors' samples.

The CDR3 protein is CASSPGTKYEQYF. For the CDR3, the DNA is TGTGCCAGCAGCCCCGGGACTAAGTACGAGCAGTACTTC. This chain connects TRBV6-5 to TRBJ2-7; the match to TRBD2 covers 7 bases. Per the germline V gene, CDR1 is MNHEY and CDR2 is SVGAGI. V lost 6 bases to trimming and J lost 4 bases; unmatched junction nucleotides: 6. The CDR3 contains 13 residues.